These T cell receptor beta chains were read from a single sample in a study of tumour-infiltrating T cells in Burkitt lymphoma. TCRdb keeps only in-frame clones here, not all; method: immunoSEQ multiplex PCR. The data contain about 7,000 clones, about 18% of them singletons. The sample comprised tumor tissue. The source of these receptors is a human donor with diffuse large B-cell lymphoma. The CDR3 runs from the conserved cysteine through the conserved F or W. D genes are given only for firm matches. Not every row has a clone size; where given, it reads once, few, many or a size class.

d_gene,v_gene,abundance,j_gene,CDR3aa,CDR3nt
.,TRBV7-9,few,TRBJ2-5,CASSLQLASRYF,TGTGCCAGCAGCTTACAGTTGGCCTCTCGGTACTTC
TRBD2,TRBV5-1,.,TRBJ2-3,CASSPLLAGGTDTQYF,TGCGCCAGCAGCCCACTACTAGCGGGGGGCACAGATACGCAGTATTTT
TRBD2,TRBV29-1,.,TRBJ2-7,CSAAGAGVDEQYF,TGCAGCGCCGCGGGCGCGGGAGTTGACGAGCAGTACTTC
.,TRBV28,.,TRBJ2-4,CASKEGFGSQYF,TGTGCCAGCAAGGAAGGTTTTGGGTCTCAGTACTTC
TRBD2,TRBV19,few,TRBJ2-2,CASKPQIAGGTGELFF,TGTGCCAGTAAGCCCCAAATCGCGGGAGGTACCGGGGAGCTGTTTTTT
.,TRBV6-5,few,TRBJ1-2,CASSLRVGNYGYTF,TGTGCCAGCAGTTTGAGAGTCGGAAACTATGGCTACACCTTC
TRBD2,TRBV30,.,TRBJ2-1,CAWSVPSGIDEQFF,TGTGCCTGGAGTGTGCCTAGCGGGATCGATGAGCAGTTCTTC
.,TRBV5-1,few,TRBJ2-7,CASSPQDGYEQYF,TGCGCCAGCAGTCCCCAGGACGGGTACGAGCAGTACTTC
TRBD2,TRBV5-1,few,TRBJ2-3,CASSLGGGASDTQYF,TGCGCCAGCAGCTTGGGGGGAGGGGCCTCAGATACGCAGTATTTT
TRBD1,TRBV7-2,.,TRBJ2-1,CASSAGQGSGEQFF,TGTGCCAGCAGCGCCGGACAGGGGTCGGGAGAGCAGTTCTTC
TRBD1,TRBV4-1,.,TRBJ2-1,CASSQELGGGNEQFF,TGCGCCAGCAGCCAAGAATTAGGGGGCGGCAATGAGCAGTTCTTC
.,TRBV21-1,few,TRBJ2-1,CAGRELVGYNEQFF,TGTGCCGGACGGGAGTTAGTAGGCTACAATGAGCAGTTCTTC
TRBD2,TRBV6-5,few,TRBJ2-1,CASSPGLEGLNEQFF,TGTGCCAGCAGCCCCGGACTAGAAGGTCTAAATGAGCAGTTCTTC
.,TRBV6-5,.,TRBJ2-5,CASTLTDNDLETQYF,TGTGCCAGCACGCTGACCGACAACGACCTCGAGACCCAGTACTTC
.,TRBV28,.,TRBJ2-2,CASSRTTIFTGELFF,TGTGCCAGCAGCAGGACTACCATATTCACCGGGGAGCTGTTTTTT
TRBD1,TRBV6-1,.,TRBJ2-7,CASSDYTTGRTYEQYF,TGTGCCAGCAGTGATTACACGACAGGGAGAACGTACGAGCAGTACTTC